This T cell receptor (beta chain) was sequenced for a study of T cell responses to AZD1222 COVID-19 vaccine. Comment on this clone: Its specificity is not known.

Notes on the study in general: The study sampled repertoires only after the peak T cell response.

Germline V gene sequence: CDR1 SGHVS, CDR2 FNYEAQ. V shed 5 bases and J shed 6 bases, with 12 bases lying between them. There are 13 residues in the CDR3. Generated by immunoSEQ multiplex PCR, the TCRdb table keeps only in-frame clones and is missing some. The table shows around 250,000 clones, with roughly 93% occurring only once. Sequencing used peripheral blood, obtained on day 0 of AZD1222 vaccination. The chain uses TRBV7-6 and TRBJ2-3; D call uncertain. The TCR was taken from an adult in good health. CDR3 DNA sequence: TGTGCCAGCAGCACCATCGGCATGGATACGCAGTATTTT. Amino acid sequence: CASSTIGMDTQYF.